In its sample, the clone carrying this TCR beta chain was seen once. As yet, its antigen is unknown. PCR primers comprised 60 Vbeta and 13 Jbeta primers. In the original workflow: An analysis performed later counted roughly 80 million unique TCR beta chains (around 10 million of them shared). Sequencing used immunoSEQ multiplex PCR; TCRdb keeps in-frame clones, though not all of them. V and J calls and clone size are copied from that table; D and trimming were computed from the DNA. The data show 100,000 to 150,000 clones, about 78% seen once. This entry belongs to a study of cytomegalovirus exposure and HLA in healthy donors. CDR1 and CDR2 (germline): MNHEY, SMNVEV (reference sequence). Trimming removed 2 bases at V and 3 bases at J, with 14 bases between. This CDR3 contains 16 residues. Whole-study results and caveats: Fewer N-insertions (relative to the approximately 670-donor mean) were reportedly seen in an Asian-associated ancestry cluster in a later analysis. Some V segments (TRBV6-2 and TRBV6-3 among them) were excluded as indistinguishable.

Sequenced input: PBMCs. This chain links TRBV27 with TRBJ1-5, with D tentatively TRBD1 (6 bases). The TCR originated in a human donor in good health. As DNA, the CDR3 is TGTGCCAGCAGTTTAAGCCCGGACAGTTTCAATCAGCCCCAGCATTTT. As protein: CASSLSPDSFNQPQHF.